Below, one TCR beta chain is given with its context. V lost 4 bases to trimming and J lost 4 bases, with 13 bases between them. Germline CDR1 is SGHDN and CDR2 is FVKESK. The CDR3 length is 14 residues. The data originate from a study of T cell changes during pregnancy in multiple sclerosis. Some clones are missing from TCRdb's copy, which holds only in-frame ones; the method was immunoSEQ multiplex PCR. Of tens of thousands of clones in the sample, 75% to 95% were seen once. Material: CD8+ T cells from peripheral blood mononuclear cells, obtained in the second trimester of pregnancy. This TCR was recovered from a female donor with multiple sclerosis, enrolled in a pregnancy study. V and J are TRBV14 and TRBJ1-2; no clear D. CDR3 sequence reads: CASSPAFSPYGYTF. Written as DNA, the CDR3 is TGTGCCAGCAGCCCAGCGTTCTCCCCCTATGGCTACACCTTC.